A single sample is the source of the 27 T cell receptor beta chains below, sequenced in a study of PD-L1 blockade in urothelial cancer. Clones were read by immunoSEQ multiplex PCR, and TCRdb kept only the in-frame ones, dropping some. In the table there are some 67,000 clones, approximately 91% of which are singletons. This specimen consisted of PBMCs, obtained around atezolizumab (anti-PD-L1) treatment. The receptors stem from a man between 60 and 75 years old with urothelial cancer.

This rearrangement joins TRBV6-5 to TRBJ2-1, with D possibly being TRBD1 (6 bases). The CDR3 loop spans 14 amino acids. V lost 8 bases and J lost 4, with 15 bases in between. Germline CDR1 reads MNHEY; CDR2 reads SVGAGI. The CDR3: CASGWGQGYNEQFF. The DNA for the CDR3 is TGTGCCAGCGGTTGGGGACAAGGATACAATGAGCAGTTCTTC.

The rearrangement joins TRBV4-3 to TRBJ2-7; no firm D call. The germline CDR1 and CDR2 sequences are LGHNA and YSLEER. The CDR3 runs 15 residues. V shed 0 bases and J shed 5 bases, with 14 bases lying between them. CDR3 in amino acids: CASSQDAGPTDEQYF. DNA for the CDR3: TGCGCCAGCAGCCAAGATGCAGGTCCGACGGACGAGCAGTACTTC.

The chain joins TRBV25-1 to TRBJ2-3, with D maybe TRBD2 (7 bases). V dropped 7 bases and J dropped 4 bases, with 15 bases sitting between them. CDR1 and CDR2 (germline): MGHDK, SYGVNS. The CDR3 extends over 14 amino acids. The CDR3 region is CASIGGGRSDTQYF. DNA for the CDR3: TGTGCCAGCATAGGGGGGGGGCGCTCAGATACGCAGTATTTT. The full variable domain, its missing parts supplied by reference TRBV25-1 and TRBJ2-3, is EADIYQTPRYLVIGTGKKITLECSQTMGHDKMYWYQQDPGMELHLIHYSYGVNSTEKGDLSSESTVSRIRTEHFPLTLESARPSHTSQYLCASIGGGRSDTQYFGPGTRLTVL.

DNA of the CDR3: TGTGCCAGCAGGAAACCGGGACAGGCGAACACCGGGGAGCTGTTTTTT. Its translation: CASRKPGQANTGELFF. The gene calls are TRBV11-2 and TRBJ2-2; 8 bases line up with TRBD1. CDR1 SGHAT and CDR2 FQNNGV come from the germline V gene. V lost 6 bases to trimming and J lost 0 bases; unmatched junction nucleotides: 6. The CDR3 totals 16 residues.

CDR3 bases: TGTGCCAGCAGCGATGGGGACAGGGTCGTCTACGAGCAGTACTTC. Its translation is CASSDGDRVVYEQYF. The chain joins TRBV9 to TRBJ2-7; 9 bases fit TRBD1. The CDR3 runs 15 residues. CDR1 and CDR2 (germline): SGDLS, YYNGEE. With V trimmed by 3 bases and J by 3 bases, 7 bases remained unmatched.

This clone was detected a few times. The chain has TRBV5-1 and TRBJ1-1; D is perhaps TRBD1 (6 bases). Trimming took 4 bases from V and 5 from J, leaving 12 bases between them. Per germline, CDR1 SGHRS and CDR2 YFSETQ. The CDR3 contains 13 residues. The CDR3 DNA reads as TGCGCCAGCAGCCGGGAGGGGGAGACTGAAGCTTTCTTT. It specifies CASSREGETEAFF. Full variable domain (missing parts from reference TRBV5-1 and TRBJ1-1): KAGVTQTPRYLIKTRGQQVTLSCSPISGHRSVSWYQQTPGQGLQFLFEYFSETQRNKGNFPGRFSGRQFSNSRSEMNVSTLELGDSALYLCASSREGETEAFFGQGTRLTVV.

The chain is built from TRBV9 and TRBJ2-2; D is unclear. Germline V gives CDR1 SGDLS, CDR2 YYNGEE. This CDR3 contains 13 residues. Trimming removed 0 bases at V and 6 bases at J, with 6 bases between. CDR3 protein: CASSVGNAGELFF. CDR3 nucleotides: TGTGCCAGCAGCGTAGGTAATGCCGGGGAGCTGTTTTTT.

The gene calls are TRBV6-1 and TRBJ2-3; 11 nucleotides match TRBD1. Trimming took 2 bases from V and 4 from J; bases not matched to a gene: 17. The CDR3 spans 20 residues. Germline V lookup: CDR1 MNHNS, CDR2 SASEGT. The CDR3 coding sequence is TGTGCCAGCAGTGAAAGGTTCGGACAGGGGGCGCGGATAGTGCCAGATACGCAGTATTTT. It codes for CASSERFGQGARIVPDTQYF.

V and J are TRBV28 and TRBJ1-4, with unresolved D. Germline CDR1 and CDR2: MDHEN and SYDVKM. The CDR3 loop spans 16 amino acids. Deletions cut 4 bases from V and 4 bases from J, with 16 bases between. The CDR3: CASSSTRRRDNEKLFF. The CDR3 DNA follows: TGTGCCAGCAGTTCCACAAGGCGCCGGGATAATGAAAAACTGTTTTTT. The full variable domain, in which reference TRBV28 and TRBJ1-4 provide the parts outside the CDR3, is DVKVTQSSRYLVKRTGEKVFLECVQDMDHENMFWYRQDPGLGLRLIYFSYDVKMKEKGDIPEGYSVSREKKERFSLILESASTNQTSMYLCASSSTRRRDNEKLFFGSGTQLSVL.

The table lists this clone with a count of one. Other nucleotide sequences from this sample produce the same CDR3. This rearrangement joins TRBV4-1 to TRBJ2-5, with 8 bases that match TRBD1. The CDR3 sequence is 14 residues long. Germline V gene data show CDR1 as MGHRA and CDR2 as YSYEKL. J gave up 5 bases and V 3 bases, and 5 bases lay outside the gene matches. CDR3 protein: CASSHPGQGETQYF. CDR3 sequence (DNA): TGCGCCAGCAGCCATCCTGGACAGGGCGAGACCCAGTACTTC.

This chain joins TRBV28 and TRBJ2-5; TRBD1 matches at 7 bases. The germline V gene has CDR1 MDHEN and CDR2 SYDVKM. J gave up 5 bases and V 6 bases, and 15 bases lay outside the gene matches. This CDR3 region has 16 residues. The CDR3 DNA sequence: TGTGCCAGCAGCTCGGGACAGTACCCCCAAAGGGAGACCCAGTACTTC. Translating it yields CASSSGQYPQRETQYF.

This clone was detected only once. The rearrangement links TRBV5-1 to TRBJ2-3, with 8 bases matching TRBD2. The CDR3 extends over 18 amino acids. With 0 bases clipped from V and 0 bases from J, the junction kept 9 bases outside the gene matches. The germline gives CDR1 SGHRS, CDR2 YFSETQ. This chain's CDR3 is CASSLGTSGTSSTDTQYF. The CDR3 DNA follows: TGCGCCAGCAGCTTGGGGACCTCCGGGACTAGTAGCACAGATACGCAGTATTTT.

V is TRBV6-5 and J is TRBJ2-2; the match to TRBD1 covers 8 bases. J gave up 1 base and V 6 bases, and 4 bases lay outside the gene matches. The CDR3 sequence is 15 residues long. The germline CDR1 and CDR2 sequences are MNHEY and SVGAGI. The CDR3: CASSSGQGNTGELFF. Here the CDR3 DNA reads TGTGCCAGCAGCTCCGGACAGGGGAACACCGGGGAGCTGTTTTTT.

This clone was counted once. This chain uses TRBV21-1 with TRBJ2-1; TRBD1, the table's D call, was not compared with the DNA. TRBV21-1 is a known pseudogene. The CDR3 is made up of 12 amino acids. Here the CDR3 DNA reads TGTGCCGGAACACAAGGGGGAAGAGAGCAGTTCTTC. Encoded protein: CAGTQGGREQFF.

The CDR3 here is CASSGLDPETQYF. The CDR3 bases are TGTGCCAGCAGTGGACTAGATCCCGAGACCCAGTACTTC. The chain employs TRBV6-1 and TRBJ2-5, with D tentatively TRBD2 (6 bases). Germline-derived CDR1 and CDR2 are MNHNS and SASEGT. V shed 4 bases and J shed 5 bases, with 11 bases lying between them. The CDR3 is 13 amino acids.

The chain has TRBV7-9 and TRBJ2-1, with a possible D match to TRBD1 (5 bases). V lost 7 bases to trimming and J lost 5 bases, with 27 bases between them. Germline CDR1 reads SEHNR; CDR2 reads FQNEAQ (reference sequence). CDR3 size: 18 residues. CDR3 region: CASTLSEWGRTSNNEQFF. The CDR3 DNA follows: TGTGCCAGCACCCTATCGGAGTGGGGCCGGACCTCAAACAATGAGCAGTTCTTC.

The rearrangement uses TRBV27 and TRBJ2-3; 10 bases agree with TRBD2. V shed 6 bases, J shed 2 bases, and the junction held 8 bases outside the gene matches. This CDR3 comprises 16 residues. CDR1 is MNHEY, CDR2 SMNVEV, per germline (reference sequence). The CDR3 spells CASRLFSGGATDTQYF. CDR3 coding DNA: TGTGCCAGCAGGCTCTTCAGCGGGGGGGCCACAGATACGCAGTATTTT.

The chain links TRBV5-6 to TRBJ2-7; 15 positions match TRBD2. Germline CDR1 is SGHDT and CDR2 is YYEEEE. V gave up 5 bases and J gave up 2 bases; unmatched junction bases: 11. The CDR3 contains 18 residues. The CDR3: CASRPRGLAGGFPYEQYF. CDR3 DNA sequence: TGTGCCAGCAGACCCCGGGGACTAGCGGGAGGCTTCCCCTACGAGCAGTACTTC.

V gene TRBV28 combines with J gene TRBJ1-5; perhaps TRBD1 as D (5 bases). CDR1 is MDHEN and CDR2 is SYDVKM in the germline V gene. The CDR3 is 14 residues long. The V end was cut by 1 base, the J end by 2 bases, with 6 bases between. CDR3 region: CASSLFRGNQPQHF. The CDR3, as DNA: TGTGCCAGCAGTTTATTCAGGGGCAATCAGCCCCAGCATTTT.

This chain connects TRBV10-3 to TRBJ1-6, with D hard to call. Germline lookup yields CDR1 ENHRY and CDR2 SYGVKD. Deletions cut 1 base from V and 0 bases from J, with 7 bases between. CDR3 length: 16 residues. Here the CDR3 reads CAISEYSSSYNSPLHF. The CDR3, as DNA: TGTGCCATCAGTGAGTACAGCAGCTCCTATAATTCACCCCTCCACTTT.

This chain links TRBV5-1 with TRBJ2-5; 7 bases agree with TRBD2. Unmatched junction bases numbered 13, after V lost 3 bases and J lost 5 bases. CDR1 is SGHRS, CDR2 YFSETQ, per germline. The CDR3 sequence is 16 residues long. CDR3 residues: CASSYPLAGAWETQYF. CDR3 DNA: TGCGCCAGCAGCTATCCCCTCGCGGGAGCTTGGGAGACCCAGTACTTC. The entire variable domain, with the rest obtained from reference TRBV5-1 and TRBJ2-5, is as follows: KAGVTQTPRYLIKTRGQQVTLSCSPISGHRSVSWYQQTPGQGLQFLFEYFSETQRNKGNFPGRFSGRQFSNSRSEMNVSTLELGDSALYLCASSYPLAGAWETQYFGPGTRLLVL.

The CDR3, as DNA: TGTGCCAGCAGCGCCCCGACAGGGGAGAACACTGAAGCTTTCTTT. It codes for CASSAPTGENTEAFF. This chain uses TRBV9 with TRBJ1-1; 8 nucleotides line up with TRBD1. The CDR3 loop spans 15 amino acids. V shed 3 bases and J 1 base; nucleotides not matched to a gene: 5. The germline CDR1 and CDR2 sequences are SGDLS and YYNGEE.

The chain couples TRBV11-3 to TRBJ1-1; 7 nucleotides align to TRBD1. Germline V gene sequence: CDR1 SGHNT, CDR2 YENEEA. This CDR3 spans 16 amino acids. V lost 5 bases to trimming and J lost 1 base; unmatched junction nucleotides: 10. CDR3 sequence (DNA): TGTGCCAGCAGCAGTCGGACAGGCGCAGGGAACACTGAAGCTTTCTTT. It codes for CASSSRTGAGNTEAFF.

The chain uses TRBV30 and TRBJ1-6, with TRBD1 matching over 9 bases. This CDR3 spans 14 amino acids. The trim removed 3 bases at V and 9 bases at J, leaving 6 bases unmatched. Germline V gene sequence: CDR1 GTSNPN, CDR2 SVGIG (reference sequence). The CDR3 bases are TGTGCCTGGAGAACGGGACAGGGTGGTTCACCCCTCCACTTT. Encoded protein: CAWRTGQGGSPLHF.

The genes are TRBV5-1 and TRBJ1-1, with TRBD1 matching over 8 bases. Losses at the gene ends were 3 bases for V and 2 bases for J; bases not matched to a gene: 3. Germline V gene lookup returns CDR1 SGHRS and CDR2 YFSETQ. The CDR3 spans 14 residues. The CDR3 DNA is TGCGCCAGCAGCTCGACAGGGGCAAACACTGAAGCTTTCTTT. Its translation: CASSSTGANTEAFF.

The chain joins TRBV9 to TRBJ2-7; 8 bases match TRBD1. The CDR3 runs 15 residues. The germline CDR1 and CDR2 sequences are SGDLS and YYNGEE. The ends lost 3 bases at V and 6 bases at J; junction bases unmatched: 11. DNA for the CDR3: TGTGCCAGCAGCGCTCAACGGACAGGGATGTCCGAGCAGTACTTC. Protein sequence: CASSAQRTGMSEQYF. The whole variable domain, filled in from reference TRBV9 and TRBJ2-7, reads DSGVTQTPKHLITATGQRVTLRCSPRSGDLSVYWYQQSLDQGLQFLIQYYNGEERAKGNILERFSAQQFPDLHSELNLSSLELGDSALYFCASSAQRTGMSEQYFGPGTRLTVT.

V gene TRBV5-8 combines with J gene TRBJ2-1, with a tentative D call TRBD1 (6 bases). Germline CDR1 reads SGHTS; CDR2 reads YDEGEE. Trimming left V 4 bases short and J 3 bases short, with 14 bases between. The CDR3 loop spans 15 amino acids. The CDR3 loop reads CASSARRTVYNEQFF. The CDR3 nucleotides are TGTGCCAGCAGCGCCCGTCGGACAGTCTACAATGAGCAGTTCTTC.